These 15 T cell receptor beta chains originate from one sample sequenced in a study of cytomegalovirus exposure and HLA in healthy donors. Researchers ran the PCR with 60 Vbeta and 13 Jbeta primers. Using immunoSEQ multiplex PCR, the repertoire was profiled, and TCRdb retains in-frame clones only, with some absent. The sample data list some 130,000 clones. The specimen sequenced was PBMCs. The source is a woman aged 60 to 75 in good health and CMV-seronegative.

CDR3 residues: CASSLEGADRNTEAFF. Written as DNA, the CDR3 is TGCGCCAGCAGCTTGGAAGGGGCCGACAGGAACACTGAAGCTTTCTTT. The chain is built from TRBV5-1 and TRBJ1-1, with a weak D call TRBD1 (5 bases). The germline gives CDR1 SGHRS, CDR2 YFSETQ. This CDR3 is built from 16 residues. V lost 0 bases, J lost 1 base, and 13 bases lay in between.

The genes are TRBV2 and TRBJ2-7, with no clear D. Germline lookup yields CDR1 SNHLY and CDR2 FYNNEI. The V and J ends lost 2 bases and 0 bases respectively, with 2 bases between them. This CDR3 spans 12 amino acids. The CDR3 coding sequence is TGTGCCAGCAGTGAACACTCCTACGAGCAGTACTTC. Its protein product is CASSEHSYEQYF.

The chain links TRBV19 to TRBJ1-4; D is possibly TRBD1 (6 bases). The CDR3 runs 15 residues. V was cut by 8 bases and J by 0 bases, with 13 bases left in between. CDR1 and CDR2 from the germline V gene are LNHDA and SQIVND (reference sequence). The CDR3 DNA is TGTGCCAGTGGGGGCAGACATGCAACTAATGAAAAACTGTTTTTT. Its translation is CASGGRHATNEKLFF.

CDR3 sequence reads: CASRSTGSGGTEAFF. Written as DNA, the CDR3 is TGTGCCAGCAGATCCACAGGATCGGGGGGCACTGAAGCTTTCTTT. This chain connects TRBV6-5 to TRBJ1-1; possibly TRBD1 for D (5 bases). The germline CDR1 and CDR2 sequences are MNHEY and SVGAGI. CDR3 length equals 15 residues. V was shortened by 6 bases and J by 4 bases, with 18 bases between the two germline ends.

The CDR3: CASSPARGFVGQPQHF. In nucleotides, the CDR3 is TGTGCCAGCTCACCAGCCCGCGGGTTCGTAGGACAGCCCCAGCATTTT. The gene calls are TRBV18 and TRBJ1-5; no firm D call. The CDR3 loop spans 16 amino acids. The germline V gene has CDR1 KGHSH and CDR2 LQKENI. With 2 bases removed from V and 7 bases from J, the gap between germline ends came to 18 bases.

The rearrangement uses TRBV5-1 and TRBJ2-3, with 9 nucleotides matching TRBD2. The CDR3 has 16 amino acids. The ends lost 0 bases at V and 4 bases at J; junction bases unmatched: 6. The V gene's germline CDR1 is SGHRS and CDR2 YFSETQ. The DNA for the CDR3 is TGCGCCAGCAGCTTGGTGGCGGGGGGGCTCGCAGATACGCAGTATTTT. Translating gives CASSLVAGGLADTQYF.

This chain joins TRBV5-6 and TRBJ1-5, with D uncertain. The germline gives CDR1 SGHDT, CDR2 YYEEEE. V was cut by 0 bases and J by 4 bases, with 14 bases left in between. This CDR3 has 16 residues. CDR3 in amino acids: CASSLGEGIFNQPQHF. CDR3 sequence (DNA): TGTGCCAGCAGCTTGGGGGAGGGTATCTTTAATCAGCCCCAGCATTTT.

The chain employs TRBV5-4 and TRBJ2-3, with 8 nucleotides matching TRBD2. Germline V CDR1 and CDR2: SGHNT, YYREEE (reference sequence). Trimming took 3 bases from V and 3 from J; bases not matched to a gene: 6. The CDR3 sequence is 15 residues long. CDR3 in amino acids: CASSWKRERTDTQYF. CDR3 nucleotide sequence: TGTGCCAGCAGCTGGAAGCGGGAGCGGACAGATACGCAGTATTTT. The complete variable domain, with remaining parts taken from reference TRBV5-4 and TRBJ2-3, reads ETGVTQSPTHLIKTRGQQVTLRCSSQSGHNTVSWYQQALGQGPQFIFQYYREEENGRGNFPPRFSGLQFPNYSSELNVNALELDDSALYLCASSWKRERTDTQYFGPGTRLTVL.

The chain uses TRBV30 and TRBJ2-1; weak D call: TRBD1 (5 bases). Germline V gene sequence: CDR1 GTSNPN, CDR2 SVGIG (reference sequence). The CDR3 is 14 residues long. V lost 2 bases and J 8 bases, leaving 16 bases between the germline ends. CDR3 amino acids: CAWSQSGASDEQFF. In DNA form, the CDR3 reads TGTGCCTGGAGTCAGTCTGGGGCGAGCGATGAGCAGTTCTTC.

The gene calls are TRBV5-1 and TRBJ2-3; the D gene is possibly TRBD2 (6 bases). Germline CDR1 and CDR2: SGHRS and YFSETQ. The CDR3 is 13 residues long. V was trimmed by 2 bases and J by 5 bases, leaving 9 bases between them. The CDR3 DNA is TGCGCCAGCAGCTTTCCGGGAGAAGATACGCAGTATTTT. Its protein is CASSFPGEDTQYF.

The rearrangement links TRBV6-5 to TRBJ1-6, with D perhaps TRBD1 (6 bases). Trimming removed 0 bases from V and 16 bases from J, with 10 bases in between. The CDR3 runs 12 residues. Germline lookup yields CDR1 MNHEY and CDR2 SVGAGI. The CDR3 sequence: CASSYSGQSLHF. In DNA form, the CDR3 reads TGTGCCAGCAGTTACTCAGGACAGTCACTCCACTTT.

This rearrangement joins TRBV7-8 to TRBJ2-3; 9 nucleotides align to TRBD2. Germline CDR1 and CDR2: SGHVS and FQNEAQ. V shed 2 bases and J 3 bases; nucleotides not matched to a gene: 6. CDR3 length: 16 residues. The CDR3 protein is CASSLRRGGATDTQYF. In nucleotides, the CDR3 is TGTGCCAGCAGCTTAAGACGCGGGGGGGCAACAGATACGCAGTATTTT. Full variable domain (outside the CDR3, taken from reference TRBV7-8 and TRBJ2-3): GAGVSQSPRYKVAKRGQDVALRCDPISGHVSLFWYQQALGQGPEFLTYFQNEAQLDKSGLPSDRFFAERPEGSVSTLKIQRTQQEDSAVYLCASSLRRGGATDTQYFGPGTRLTVL.

The CDR3 DNA reads TGTGCCAGCAGGCAACAGGGGGCACGGGGCTACACCTTC. This encodes CASRQQGARGYTF. The V and J genes are TRBV6-5 and TRBJ1-2; 9 bases fit TRBD1. With 6 bases clipped from V and 8 bases from J, the junction kept 7 bases outside the gene matches. The CDR3 consists of 13 residues. Germline CDR1 and CDR2: MNHEY and SVGAGI.

The chain employs TRBV18 and TRBJ2-1, with 10 bases fitting TRBD2. Germline CDR1 reads KGHSH; CDR2 reads LQKENI. J gave up 1 base and V 1 base, and 16 bases lay outside the gene matches. The CDR3 contains 21 residues. CDR3 protein: CASSPRFGTSGLAESYNEQFF. The CDR3 coding sequence is TGTGCCAGCTCACCACGCTTCGGGACATCTGGACTAGCGGAATCCTACAATGAGCAGTTCTTC.

The chain is built from TRBV27 and TRBJ1-1; D gene ambiguous. Trimming took off 6 bases at V and 0 bases at J, with 11 bases between the two ends. Germline loops: CDR1 MNHEY, CDR2 SMNVEV (reference sequence). CDR3 length: 14 residues. CDR3: CASRQISMNTEAFF. The CDR3 DNA follows: TGTGCCAGCAGACAGATTTCTATGAACACTGAAGCTTTCTTT.